This entry is about one TCR beta chain. The data are from a study of blood T cell repertoires in COVID-19. Repertoires were generated with immunoSEQ multiplex PCR, while TCRdb's copy carries only in-frame clones and drops some. The sample lists about 300,000 clones, roughly 88% seen once, with under 2.5% in the top ten. The clonotype was recovered from a young man who had recovered from COVID-19. Sequenced: PBMCs or T cells enriched from blood (not recorded which).

The CDR3 coding sequence is TGCGCCAGCAGCTTACTAGCGGGAGACGAGACCCAGTACTTC. Amino acid sequence: CASSLLAGDETQYF. The genes are TRBV5-1 and TRBJ2-5, with 11 bases identical to TRBD2. Losses at the gene ends were 2 bases for V and 5 bases for J; bases not matched to a gene: 2. The CDR3 runs to 14 residues. CDR1 and CDR2 (germline): SGHRS, YFSETQ.